This TCR beta chain was obtained from a study of read filtering for tumor transcriptome and immune sequencing. Per the germline V gene, CDR1 is LNHDA and CDR2 is SQIVND (reference sequence). CDR3 length: 14 amino acids. Trimming removed 7 bases from V and 4 bases from J; junction bases left unmatched: 3. The library was built from roughly 400 ng RNA with molecular barcoded adaptors for alpha/delta and beta/gamma chains. TCRdb recomputed calls from the reads with MiXCR, one row per CDR3 protein. The sample contains tens of thousands of distinct CDR3 sequences, around 21% of which appear only once. This clonotype occurred a few times.

The sequencing sample was made of a population of CD138-negative cells sorted from bone marrow. The source of this sequence is a donor aged 40 or over with multiple myeloma. The chain couples TRBV19 to TRBJ2-1; TRBD1 aligns across 11 bases. CDR3 sequence (DNA): TGTGCCAGTACCGGGACAGGGGGTTACAATGAGCAGTTCTTC. This encodes CASTGTGGYNEQFF. The whole variable domain, filled in from reference TRBV19 and TRBJ2-1, reads DGGITQSPKYLFRKEGQNVTLSCEQNLNHDAMYWYRQDPGQGLRLIYYSQIVNDFQKGDIAEGYSVSREKKESFPLTVTSAQKNPTAFYLCASTGTGGYNEQFFGPGTRLTVL.